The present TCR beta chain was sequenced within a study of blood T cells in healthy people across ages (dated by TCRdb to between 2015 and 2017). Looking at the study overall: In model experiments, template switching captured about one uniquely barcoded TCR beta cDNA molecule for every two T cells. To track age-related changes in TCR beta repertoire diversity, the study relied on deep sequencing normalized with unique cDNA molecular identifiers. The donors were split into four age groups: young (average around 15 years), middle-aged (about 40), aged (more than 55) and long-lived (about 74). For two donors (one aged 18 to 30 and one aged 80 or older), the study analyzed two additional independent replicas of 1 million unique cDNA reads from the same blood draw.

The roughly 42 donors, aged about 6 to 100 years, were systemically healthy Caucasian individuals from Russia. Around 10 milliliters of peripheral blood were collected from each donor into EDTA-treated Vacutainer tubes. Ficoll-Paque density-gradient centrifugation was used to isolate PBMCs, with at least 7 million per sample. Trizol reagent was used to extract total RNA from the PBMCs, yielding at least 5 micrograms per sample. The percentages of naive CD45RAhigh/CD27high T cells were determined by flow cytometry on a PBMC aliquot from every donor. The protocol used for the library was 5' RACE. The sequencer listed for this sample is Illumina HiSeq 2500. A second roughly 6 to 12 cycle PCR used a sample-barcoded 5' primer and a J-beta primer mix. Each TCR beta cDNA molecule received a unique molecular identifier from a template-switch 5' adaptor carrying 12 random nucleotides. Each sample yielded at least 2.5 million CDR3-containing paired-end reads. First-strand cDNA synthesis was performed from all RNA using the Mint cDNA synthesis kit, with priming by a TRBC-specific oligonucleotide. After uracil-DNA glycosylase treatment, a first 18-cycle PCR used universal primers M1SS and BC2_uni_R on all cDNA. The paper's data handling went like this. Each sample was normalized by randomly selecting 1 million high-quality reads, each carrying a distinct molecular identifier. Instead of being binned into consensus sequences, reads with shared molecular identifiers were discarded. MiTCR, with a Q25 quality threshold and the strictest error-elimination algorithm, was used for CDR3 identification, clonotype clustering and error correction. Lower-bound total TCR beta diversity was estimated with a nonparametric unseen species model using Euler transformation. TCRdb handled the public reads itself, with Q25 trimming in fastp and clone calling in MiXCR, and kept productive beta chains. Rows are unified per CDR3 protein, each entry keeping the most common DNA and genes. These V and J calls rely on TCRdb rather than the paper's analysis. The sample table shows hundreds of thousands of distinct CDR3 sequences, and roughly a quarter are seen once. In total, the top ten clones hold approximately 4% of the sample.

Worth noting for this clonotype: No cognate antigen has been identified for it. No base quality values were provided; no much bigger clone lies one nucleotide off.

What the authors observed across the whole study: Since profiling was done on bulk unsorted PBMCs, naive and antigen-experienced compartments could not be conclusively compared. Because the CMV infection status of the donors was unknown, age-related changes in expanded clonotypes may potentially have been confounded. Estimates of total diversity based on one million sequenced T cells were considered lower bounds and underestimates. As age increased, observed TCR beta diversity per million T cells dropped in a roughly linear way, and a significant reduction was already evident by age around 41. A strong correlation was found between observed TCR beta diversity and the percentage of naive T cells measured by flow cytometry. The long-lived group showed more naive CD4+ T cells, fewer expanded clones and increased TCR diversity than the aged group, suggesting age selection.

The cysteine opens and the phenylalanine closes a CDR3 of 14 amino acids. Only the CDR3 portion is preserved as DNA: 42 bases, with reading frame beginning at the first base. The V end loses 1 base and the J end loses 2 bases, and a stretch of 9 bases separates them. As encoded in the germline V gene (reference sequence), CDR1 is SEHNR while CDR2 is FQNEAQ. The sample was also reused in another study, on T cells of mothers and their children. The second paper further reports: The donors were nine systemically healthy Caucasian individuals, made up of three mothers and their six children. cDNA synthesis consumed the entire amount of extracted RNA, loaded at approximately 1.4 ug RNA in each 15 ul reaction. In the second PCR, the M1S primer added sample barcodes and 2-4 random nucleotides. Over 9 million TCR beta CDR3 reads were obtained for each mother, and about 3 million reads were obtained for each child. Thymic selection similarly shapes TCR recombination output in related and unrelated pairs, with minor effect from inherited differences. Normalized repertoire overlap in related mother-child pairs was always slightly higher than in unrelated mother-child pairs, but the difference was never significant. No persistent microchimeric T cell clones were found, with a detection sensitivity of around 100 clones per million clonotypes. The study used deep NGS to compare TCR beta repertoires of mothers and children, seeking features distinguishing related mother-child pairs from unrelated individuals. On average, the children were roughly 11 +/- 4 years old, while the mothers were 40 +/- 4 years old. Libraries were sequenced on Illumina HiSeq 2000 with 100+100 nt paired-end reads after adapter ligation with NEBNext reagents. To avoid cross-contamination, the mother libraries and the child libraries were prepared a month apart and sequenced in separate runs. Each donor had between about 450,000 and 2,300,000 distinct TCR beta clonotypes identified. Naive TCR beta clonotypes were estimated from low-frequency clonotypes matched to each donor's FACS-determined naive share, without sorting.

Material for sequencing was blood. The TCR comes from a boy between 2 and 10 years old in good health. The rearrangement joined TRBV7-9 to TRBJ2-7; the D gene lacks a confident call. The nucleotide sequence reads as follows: TGTGCCAGCAGCTTAGGTCCGGGTGCCTACGAGCAGTACTTC. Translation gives CASSLGPGAYEQYF. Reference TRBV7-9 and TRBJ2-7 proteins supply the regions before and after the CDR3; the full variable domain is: DTGVSQNPRHKITKRGQNVTFRCDPISEHNRLYWYRQTLGQGPEFLTYFQNEAQLEKSRLLSDRFSAERPKGSFSTLEIQRTEQGDSAMYLCASSLGPGAYEQYFGPGTRLTVT.